The 7 T cell receptor beta chains given below trace back to one sample, sequenced in a study of T cells after somatic rescue of genetic block. Clones were read by immunoSEQ multiplex PCR, and TCRdb kept only the in-frame ones, dropping some. The sample contains 67,000 or so clones, roughly 88% of which appear only once. The sample consisted of peripheral blood mononuclear cells (PBMCs). The receptors here all came from a man younger than 40.

The chain employs TRBV7-6 and TRBJ2-7; the D call may be TRBD1 or TRBD2 (5 bases each). With 5 bases removed from V and 2 bases from J, the gap between germline ends came to 16 bases. CDR1 and CDR2 from the germline V gene are SGHVS and FNYEAQ. This CDR3 spans 15 amino acids. CDR3 sequence reads: CASSPSRGLPYEQYF. The DNA of the CDR3 is TGTGCCAGCAGCCCCAGTCGGGGCTTACCCTACGAGCAGTACTTC.

The chain is built from TRBV19 and TRBJ2-2; D uncertain. Trimming took 4 bases from V and 2 from J, leaving 11 bases between them. The CDR3 contains 15 residues. From germline, CDR1 is LNHDA and CDR2 SQIVND (reference sequence). The chain's CDR3 is CASSKGRSNTGELFF. The DNA of the CDR3 is TGTGCCAGTAGTAAGGGCAGGTCTAACACCGGGGAGCTGTTTTTT.

The rearrangement uses TRBV2 and TRBJ1-6; D is ambiguous. The CDR3 runs to 14 residues. CDR1 and CDR2 from the germline V gene are SNHLY and FYNNEI. V was trimmed by 7 bases and J by 6 bases, leaving 13 bases between them. CDR3: CASTRTGVNSPLHF. DNA for the CDR3: TGTGCCAGCACCCGGACTGGCGTTAATTCACCCCTCCACTTT.

The chain carries TRBV7-9 and TRBJ1-3; D not resolved. Germline CDR1 and CDR2: SEHNR and FQNEAQ (reference sequence). With 1 base removed from V and 3 bases from J, the gap between germline ends came to 1 base. The CDR3 consists of 12 residues. CDR3 protein: CASSLDGNTIYF. The CDR3 DNA reads as TGTGCCAGCAGCTTAGATGGAAACACCATATATTTT.

This clone was recorded once. The V gene is TRBV27, the J gene TRBJ1-1; D call uncertain. CDR1 is MNHEY and CDR2 is SMNVEV in the germline V gene (reference sequence). Trimming took off 0 bases at V and 4 bases at J, with 6 bases between the two ends. The CDR3 covers 13 residues. The CDR3: CASSLSRATEAFF. The CDR3 DNA follows: TGTGCCAGCAGTTTATCACGGGCCACTGAAGCTTTCTTT.

CDR3 DNA: TGTGCCAGCAGCGTAGTAACAGGGGCGAACACTGAAGCTTTCTTT. This gives the protein CASSVVTGANTEAFF. J is TRBJ1-1 and V is TRBV9; the match to TRBD1 covers 7 bases. This CDR3 has 15 amino acids. J gave up 1 base and V 0 bases, and 3 bases lay outside the gene matches. Looked up from germline, CDR1 is SGDLS and CDR2 is YYNGEE.

The CDR3 DNA reads as TGTGCCAGCAGTGAACCCCATCGGGACAGCCAAGAGACCCAGTACTTC. The encoded protein is CASSEPHRDSQETQYF. The chain couples TRBV25-1 to TRBJ2-5, with 7 positions matching TRBD1. Looked up from germline, CDR1 is MGHDK and CDR2 is SYGVNS. This CDR3 comprises 16 residues. The V and J ends lost 2 bases and 1 base, in that order; junction bases with no gene match: 7.